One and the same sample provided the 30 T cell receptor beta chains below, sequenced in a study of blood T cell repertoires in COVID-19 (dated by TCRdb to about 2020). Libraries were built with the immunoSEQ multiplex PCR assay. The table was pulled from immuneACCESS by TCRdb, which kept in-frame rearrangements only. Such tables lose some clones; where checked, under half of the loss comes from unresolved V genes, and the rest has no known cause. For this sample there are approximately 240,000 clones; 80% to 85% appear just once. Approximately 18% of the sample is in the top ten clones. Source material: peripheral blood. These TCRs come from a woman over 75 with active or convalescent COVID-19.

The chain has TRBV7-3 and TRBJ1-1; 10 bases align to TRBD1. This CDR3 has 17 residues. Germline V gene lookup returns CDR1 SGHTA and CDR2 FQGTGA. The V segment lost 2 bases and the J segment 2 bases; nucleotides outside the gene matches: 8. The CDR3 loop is CASSLFSGDRGNTEAFF. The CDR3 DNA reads TGTGCCAGCAGCTTATTTAGCGGGGACAGGGGAAACACTGAAGCTTTCTTT. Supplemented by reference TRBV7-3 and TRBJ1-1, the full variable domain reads GAGVSQTPSNKVTEKGKYVELRCDPISGHTALYWYRQSLGQGPEFLIYFQGTGAADDSGLPNDRFFAVRPEGSVSTLKIQRTERGDSAVYLCASSLFSGDRGNTEAFFGQGTRLTVV.

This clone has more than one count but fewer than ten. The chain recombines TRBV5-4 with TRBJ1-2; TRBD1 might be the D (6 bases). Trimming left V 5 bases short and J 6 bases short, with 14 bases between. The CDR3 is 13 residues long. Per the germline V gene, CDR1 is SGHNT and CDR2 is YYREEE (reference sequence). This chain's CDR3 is CASSFKGTNGYTF. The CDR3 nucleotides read TGTGCCAGCAGTTTCAAAGGGACAAATGGCTACACCTTC.

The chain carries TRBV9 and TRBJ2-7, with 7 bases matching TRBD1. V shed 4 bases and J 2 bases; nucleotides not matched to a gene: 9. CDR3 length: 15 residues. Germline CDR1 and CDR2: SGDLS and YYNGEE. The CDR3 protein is CASSQTDRATYEQYF. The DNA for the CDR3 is TGTGCCAGCAGCCAGACAGACAGGGCAACCTACGAGCAGTACTTC.

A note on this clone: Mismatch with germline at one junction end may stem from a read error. The CDR3: CASSLAGTQETQYF. The CDR3 bases are TGTGCCAGCAGCCTAGCGGGCACCCAAGAGACCCAGTACTTC. This chain uses TRBV7-2 with TRBJ2-5; 8 nucleotides line up with TRBD2. The CDR3 is made up of 14 amino acids. Germline-derived CDR1 and CDR2 are SGHTA and FQGNSA.

The chain's CDR3 is CASSLLGALGYTF. The CDR3 coding sequence is TGTGCCAGCAGTTTATTGGGAGCCCTTGGCTACACCTTC. The V and J genes are TRBV27 and TRBJ1-2; no firm D call. The CDR3 spans 13 residues. The ends were cut back, 1 base at V and 7 bases at J, with 10 bases in the middle. Germline V gene data show CDR1 as MNHEY and CDR2 as SMNVEV (reference sequence).

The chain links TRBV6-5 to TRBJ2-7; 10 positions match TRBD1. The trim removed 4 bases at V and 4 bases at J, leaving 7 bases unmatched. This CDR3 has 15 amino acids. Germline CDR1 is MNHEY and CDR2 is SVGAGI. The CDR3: CASSFRQGAGYEQYF. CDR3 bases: TGTGCCAGCAGTTTCAGACAGGGGGCTGGGTACGAGCAGTACTTC.

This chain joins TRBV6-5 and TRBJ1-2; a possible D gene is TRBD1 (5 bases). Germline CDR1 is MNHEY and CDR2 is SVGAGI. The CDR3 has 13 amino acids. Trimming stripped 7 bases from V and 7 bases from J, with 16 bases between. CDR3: CASTIDPRGGYTF. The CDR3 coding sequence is TGTGCCAGCACCATAGACCCAAGGGGTGGCTACACCTTC.

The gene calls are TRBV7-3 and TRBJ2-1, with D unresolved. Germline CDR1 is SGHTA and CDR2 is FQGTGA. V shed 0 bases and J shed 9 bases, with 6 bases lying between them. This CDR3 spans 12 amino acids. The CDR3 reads CASSLTPSEQFF. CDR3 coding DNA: TGTGCCAGCAGCTTAACGCCTAGTGAGCAGTTCTTC.

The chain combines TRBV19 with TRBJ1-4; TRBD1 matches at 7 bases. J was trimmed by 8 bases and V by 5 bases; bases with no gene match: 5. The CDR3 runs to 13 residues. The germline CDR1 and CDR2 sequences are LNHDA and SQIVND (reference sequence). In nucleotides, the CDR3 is TGTGCCAGTAGTTCCAACAGGGGCGAAAAACTGTTTTTT. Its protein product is CASSSNRGEKLFF.

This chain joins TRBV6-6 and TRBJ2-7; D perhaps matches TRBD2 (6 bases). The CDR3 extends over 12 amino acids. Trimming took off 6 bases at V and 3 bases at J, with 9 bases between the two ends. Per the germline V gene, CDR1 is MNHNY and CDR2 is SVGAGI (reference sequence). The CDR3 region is CASSRSGYEQYF. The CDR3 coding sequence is TGTGCCAGCAGCCGTAGCGGCTACGAGCAGTACTTC.

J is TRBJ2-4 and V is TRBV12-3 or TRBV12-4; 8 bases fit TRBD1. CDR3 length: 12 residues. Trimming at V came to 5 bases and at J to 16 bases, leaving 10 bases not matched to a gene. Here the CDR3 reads CASSEPGQAPYF. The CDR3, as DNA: TGTGCCAGCAGTGAACCGGGACAGGCACCATACTTC.

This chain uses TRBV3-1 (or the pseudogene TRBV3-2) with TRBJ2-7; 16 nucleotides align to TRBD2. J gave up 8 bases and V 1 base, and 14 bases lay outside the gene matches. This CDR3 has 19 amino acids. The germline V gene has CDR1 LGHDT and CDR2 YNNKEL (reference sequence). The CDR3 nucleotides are TGTGCCAGCAGCCAAGTGGGGACTAGCGGGAGGGCGACGTTTGGCAAGCAGTACTTC. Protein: CASSQVGTSGRATFGKQYF.

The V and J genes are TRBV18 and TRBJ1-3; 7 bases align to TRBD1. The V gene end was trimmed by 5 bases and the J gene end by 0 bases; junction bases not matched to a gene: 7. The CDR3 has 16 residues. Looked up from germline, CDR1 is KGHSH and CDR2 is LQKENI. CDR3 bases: TGTGCCAGCTCAACGAAACAGGGGACCTCTGGAAACACCATATATTTT. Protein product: CASSTKQGTSGNTIYF.

The CDR3 DNA follows: TGTGCCAGCAGCCGAGCGGGCAGTTACACAGATACGCAGTATTTT. Translating gives CASSRAGSYTDTQYF. The chain links TRBV3-1 (or the pseudogene TRBV3-2) to TRBJ2-3; perhaps TRBD2 as D (6 bases). CDR3 size: 15 residues. Trimming left V 4 bases short and J 2 bases short, with 13 bases between. Germline V CDR1 and CDR2: LGHDT, YNNKEL (reference sequence).

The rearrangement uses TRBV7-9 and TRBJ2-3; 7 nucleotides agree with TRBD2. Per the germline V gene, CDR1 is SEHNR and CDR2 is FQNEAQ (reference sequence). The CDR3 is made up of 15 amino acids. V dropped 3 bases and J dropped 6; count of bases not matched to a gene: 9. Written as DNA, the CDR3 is TGTGCCAGCAGCTTTTCTGCGGGAGTGGGGGATACGCAGTATTTT. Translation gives CASSFSAGVGDTQYF.

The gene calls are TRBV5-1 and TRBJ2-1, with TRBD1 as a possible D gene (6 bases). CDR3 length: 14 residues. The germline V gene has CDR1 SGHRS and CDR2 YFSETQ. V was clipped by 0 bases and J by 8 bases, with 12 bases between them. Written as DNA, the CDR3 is TGCGCCAGCAGCTTGGGACAGGAAGGCGATGAGCAGTTCTTC. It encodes CASSLGQEGDEQFF. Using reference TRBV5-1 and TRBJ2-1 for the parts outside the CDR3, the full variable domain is KAGVTQTPRYLIKTRGQQVTLSCSPISGHRSVSWYQQTPGQGLQFLFEYFSETQRNKGNFPGRFSGRQFSNSRSEMNVSTLELGDSALYLCASSLGQEGDEQFFGPGTRLTVL.

The CDR3 reads CATSNLGQGNEKLFF. CDR3 nucleotide sequence: TGTGCCACCAGCAACCTGGGACAGGGAAATGAAAAACTGTTTTTT. The chain combines TRBV15 with TRBJ1-4; TRBD1 matches 9 bases. V dropped 4 bases and J dropped 5; count of bases not matched to a gene: 5. The CDR3 spans 15 residues. The V gene's germline CDR1 is LNHNV and CDR2 YYDKDF (reference sequence).

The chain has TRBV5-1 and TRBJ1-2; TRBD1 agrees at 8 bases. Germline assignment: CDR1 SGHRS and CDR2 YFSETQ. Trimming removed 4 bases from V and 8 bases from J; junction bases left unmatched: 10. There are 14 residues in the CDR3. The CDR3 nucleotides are TGCGCCAGCAGCCCAACCCAGGGGGCGGGAGGCTACACCTTC. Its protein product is CASSPTQGAGGYTF.

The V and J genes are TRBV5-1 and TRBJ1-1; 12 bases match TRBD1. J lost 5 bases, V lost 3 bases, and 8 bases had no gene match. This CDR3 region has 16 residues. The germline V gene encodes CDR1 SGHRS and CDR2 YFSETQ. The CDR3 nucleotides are TGCGCCAGCAGCTCCGGGACAGGGGGCGCGGGTACTGAAGCTTTCTTT. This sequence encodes CASSSGTGGAGTEAFF.

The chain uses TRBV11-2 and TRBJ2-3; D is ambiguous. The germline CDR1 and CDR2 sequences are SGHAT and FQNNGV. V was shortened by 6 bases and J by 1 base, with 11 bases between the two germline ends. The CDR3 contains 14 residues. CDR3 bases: TGTGCCAGCAGTATTAGCAGACGCACAGATACGCAGTATTTT. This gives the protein CASSISRRTDTQYF. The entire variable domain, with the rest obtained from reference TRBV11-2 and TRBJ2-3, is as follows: EAGVAQSPRYKIIEKRQSVAFWCNPISGHATLYWYQQILGQGPKLLIQFQNNGVVDDSQLPKDRFSAERLKGVDSTLKIQPAKLEDSAVYLCASSISRRTDTQYFGPGTRLTVL.

CDR3 coding DNA: TGCAGCGTTCTATTAGACATTAAGAGCTCTGGGGCCAACGTCCTGACTTTC. It specifies CSVLLDIKSSGANVLTF. The chain links TRBV29-1 to TRBJ2-6, with D uncertain. Germline CDR1 is SQVTM and CDR2 is ANQGSEA. V was cut by 5 bases and J by 0 bases, with 17 bases left in between. The CDR3 contains 17 residues.

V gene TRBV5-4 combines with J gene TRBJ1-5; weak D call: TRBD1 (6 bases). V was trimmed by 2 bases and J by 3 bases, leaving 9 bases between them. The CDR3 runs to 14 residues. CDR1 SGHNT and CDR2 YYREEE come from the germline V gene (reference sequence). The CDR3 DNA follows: TGTGCCAGCAGCTTAGGGGGTCTCAATCAGCCCCAGCATTTT. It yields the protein CASSLGGLNQPQHF. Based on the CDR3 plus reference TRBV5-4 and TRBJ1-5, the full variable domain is ETGVTQSPTHLIKTRGQQVTLRCSSQSGHNTVSWYQQALGQGPQFIFQYYREEENGRGNFPPRFSGLQFPNYSSELNVNALELDDSALYLCASSLGGLNQPQHFGDGTRLSIL.

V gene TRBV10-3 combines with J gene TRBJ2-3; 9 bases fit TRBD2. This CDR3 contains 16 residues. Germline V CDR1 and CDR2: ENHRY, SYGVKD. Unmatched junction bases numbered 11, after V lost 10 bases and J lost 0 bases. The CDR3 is CATREAGGHSTDTQYF. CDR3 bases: TGTGCCACCCGGGAGGCGGGAGGGCATAGCACAGATACGCAGTATTTT.

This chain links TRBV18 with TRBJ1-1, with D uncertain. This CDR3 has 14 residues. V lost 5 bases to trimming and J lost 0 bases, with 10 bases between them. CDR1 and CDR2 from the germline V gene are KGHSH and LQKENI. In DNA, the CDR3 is TGTGCCAGCTCAACGAGTATGTTGAACACTGAAGCTTTCTTT. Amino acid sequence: CASSTSMLNTEAFF. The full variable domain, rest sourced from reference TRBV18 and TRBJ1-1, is NAGVMQNPRHLVRRRGQEARLRCSPMKGHSHVYWYRQLPEEGLKFMVYLQKENIIDESGMPKERFSAEFPKEGPSILRIQQVVRGDSAAYFCASSTSMLNTEAFFGQGTRLTVV.

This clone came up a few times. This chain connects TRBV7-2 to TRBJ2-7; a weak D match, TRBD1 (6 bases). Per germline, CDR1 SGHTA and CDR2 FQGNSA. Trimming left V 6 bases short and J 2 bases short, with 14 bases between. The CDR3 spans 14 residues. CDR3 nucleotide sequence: TGTGCCAGCAGTTCCTGGGACAACGCCTACGAGCAGTACTTC. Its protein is CASSSWDNAYEQYF.

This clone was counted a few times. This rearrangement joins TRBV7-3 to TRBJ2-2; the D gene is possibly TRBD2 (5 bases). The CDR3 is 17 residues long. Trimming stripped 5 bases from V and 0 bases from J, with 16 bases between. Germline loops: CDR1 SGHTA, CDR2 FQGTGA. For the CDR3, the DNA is TGTGCCAGCAGCAAGACCCGAGGGTTAGCGAACACCGGGGAGCTGTTTTTT. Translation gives CASSKTRGLANTGELFF.

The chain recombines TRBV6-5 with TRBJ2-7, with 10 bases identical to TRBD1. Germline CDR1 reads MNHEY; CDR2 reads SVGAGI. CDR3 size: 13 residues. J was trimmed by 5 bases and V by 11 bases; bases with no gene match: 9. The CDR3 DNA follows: TGTGCCGTACCGGGGACAGGGGTCCACGAGCAGTACTTC. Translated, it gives CAVPGTGVHEQYF.

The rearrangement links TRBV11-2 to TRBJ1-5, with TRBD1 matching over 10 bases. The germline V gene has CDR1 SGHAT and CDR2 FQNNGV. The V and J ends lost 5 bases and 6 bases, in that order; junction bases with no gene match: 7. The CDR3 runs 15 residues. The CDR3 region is CASSTGTGEGQPQHF. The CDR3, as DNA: TGTGCCAGCAGCACAGGGACAGGGGAGGGTCAGCCCCAGCATTTT.

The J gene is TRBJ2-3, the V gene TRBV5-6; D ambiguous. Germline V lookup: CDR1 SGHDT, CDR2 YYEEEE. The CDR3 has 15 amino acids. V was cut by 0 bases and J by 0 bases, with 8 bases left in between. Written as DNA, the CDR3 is TGTGCCAGCAGCTTGGTCGTGACTAGCACAGATACGCAGTATTTT. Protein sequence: CASSLVVTSTDTQYF.

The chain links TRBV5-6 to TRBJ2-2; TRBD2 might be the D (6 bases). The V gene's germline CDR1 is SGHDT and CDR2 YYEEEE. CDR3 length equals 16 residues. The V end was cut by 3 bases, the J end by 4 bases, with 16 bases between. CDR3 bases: TGTGCCAGCAGCTCCGACACGGGGGTGAGCACCGGGGAGCTGTTTTTT. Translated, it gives CASSSDTGVSTGELFF.